One and the same sample provided the 9 T cell receptor beta chains below, sequenced in a study of radiation and T cells in renal cell carcinoma. Described time point: blood 2 weeks post-SBRT. Treatment denoted: 15 Gy SBRT to primary tumor, nephrectomy 4 weeks later. The repertoire was sequenced with immunoSEQ multiplex PCR; TCRdb's copy has only in-frame clones and lacks some. This repertoire shows 120,000 or so clones, 81% found once; its top ten account for 5.8%. Here the sequenced sample was blood, taken from a patient whose treatment included radiotherapy and nephrectomy. The receptors here all came from a man aged 50 or older with renal cell carcinoma.

The J gene is TRBJ2-5, the V gene TRBV30; a weak D match, TRBD1 (6 bases). This CDR3 is 14 amino acids long. Trimming took off 3 bases at V and 1 base at J, with 12 bases between the two ends. CDR1 is GTSNPN and CDR2 is SVGIG in the germline V gene (reference sequence). The chain's CDR3 is CAWSRGGRQETQYF. As DNA, the CDR3 is TGTGCCTGGAGCAGAGGGGGTCGCCAAGAGACCCAGTACTTC.

The chain couples TRBV27 to TRBJ1-4, with D possibly matching TRBD1 (5 bases). Trimming took 3 bases from V and 3 from J, leaving 17 bases between them. Germline CDR1 MNHEY, CDR2 SMNVEV (reference sequence). The CDR3 spans 17 residues. This CDR3 is CASSFSGFPSSNEKLFF. The CDR3 bases are TGTGCCAGCAGTTTCTCAGGGTTCCCCTCCTCTAATGAAAAACTGTTTTTT.

CDR3 sequence reads: CASSSAGGPNEKLFF. The DNA for the CDR3 is TGTGCCAGCTCCTCTGCGGGCGGGCCTAATGAAAAACTGTTTTTT. This rearrangement joins TRBV28 to TRBJ1-4, with D unresolved. CDR3 size: 15 residues. V was clipped by 8 bases and J by 3 bases, with 16 bases between them. Germline loops: CDR1 MDHEN, CDR2 SYDVKM.

This chain joins TRBV18 and TRBJ2-7; perhaps TRBD2 as D (5 bases). The CDR3 totals 13 residues. The V end lost 5 bases, the J end lost 4 bases, and 12 bases lay between the germline ends. Germline values: CDR1 KGHSH, CDR2 LQKENI. The CDR3 loop reads CASSRESDYEQYF. In nucleotides, the CDR3 is TGTGCCAGCTCAAGGGAGAGCGATTACGAGCAGTACTTC. Combining the CDR3 with reference TRBV18 and TRBJ2-7 gives the whole variable domain NAGVMQNPRHLVRRRGQEARLRCSPMKGHSHVYWYRQLPEEGLKFMVYLQKENIIDESGMPKERFSAEFPKEGPSILRIQQVVRGDSAAYFCASSRESDYEQYFGPGTRLTVT.

The J gene is TRBJ1-2, the V gene TRBV18; 8 positions agree with TRBD1. This CDR3 is built from 15 residues. Germline V gene data show CDR1 as KGHSH and CDR2 as LQKENI. V shed 2 bases and J 4 bases; nucleotides not matched to a gene: 6. The CDR3 reads CASSPGTGLPYGYTF. CDR3 in DNA: TGTGCCAGCTCACCAGGGACAGGTTTACCCTATGGCTACACCTTC.

This chain uses TRBV2 with TRBJ2-4, with TRBD1 matching 7 bases. After removal of 6 bases from V and 4 bases from J, the junction contained 15 bases not matched to a gene. Germline V CDR1 and CDR2: SNHLY, FYNNEI. This CDR3 region has 17 residues. Here the CDR3 DNA reads TGTGCCAGCAGGGTAGACAGGGCAGGGGTTAGAAAAAACATTCAGTACTTC. Translation: CASRVDRAGVRKNIQYF.

Note on this clone: Mismatch with germline at one junction end may stem from a read error. The CDR3 DNA sequence: TGTGCCAGCACCTTAGACGGGAGATTAAACGAGCAGTACTTC. Translated, it gives CASTLDGRLNEQYF. The chain recombines TRBV7-9 with TRBJ2-7, with D tentatively TRBD2 (6 bases). The CDR3 loop spans 14 amino acids. The germline gives CDR1 SEHNR, CDR2 FQNEAQ (reference sequence).

This clone showed up just a few times. This chain connects TRBV30 to TRBJ1-1; TRBD1 is a possible D gene (6 bases). Germline CDR1 is GTSNPN and CDR2 is SVGIG (reference sequence). The ends were cut back, 5 bases at V and 2 bases at J, with 12 bases in the middle. The CDR3 is 13 amino acids. This CDR3 reads CAWVTGPNTEAFF. The CDR3 DNA reads TGTGCCTGGGTGACAGGACCAAACACTGAAGCTTTCTTT.

V and J are TRBV4-1 and TRBJ2-1, with D hard to call. V was cut by 1 base and J by 1 base, with 14 bases left in between. CDR3 length equals 17 residues. Germline V gene lookup returns CDR1 MGHRA and CDR2 YSYEKL. CDR3 bases: TGCGCCAGCAGCCAAGTCGATCTAGGGATATCCTACAATGAGCAGTTCTTC. Translation: CASSQVDLGISYNEQFF.